Shown below are 10 T cell receptor beta chains from a single sample sequenced in a study of blood T cell repertoires in COVID-19 (dated by TCRdb to 2018 to 2021). Libraries came from the immunoSEQ multiplex PCR assay. TCRdb took this table from immuneACCESS and kept in-frame rearrangements with V and J called. Such tables lack part of the clones; where checked against another copy, unresolved V genes explain under half of the gap, and the rest is unexplained. This sample is represented by 140,000 to 150,000 clones; 80% of them were singletons. The ten most abundant clones make up 5% of the sample. The sequencing input was peripheral blood. These TCRs come from a woman between 45 and 65 years old with acute or convalescent COVID-19.

The chain links TRBV4-1 to TRBJ2-3; maybe TRBD2 (7 bases). The V end was cut by 0 bases, the J end by 3 bases, with 16 bases between. The CDR3 runs to 17 residues. Per germline, CDR1 MGHRA and CDR2 YSYEKL. The CDR3 region is CASSQDPSGGRTDTQYF. In nucleotides, the CDR3 is TGCGCCAGCAGCCAAGATCCATCGGGGGGCAGGACAGATACGCAGTATTTT.

V and J are TRBV18 and TRBJ2-3; 13 bases match TRBD2. V shed 3 bases, J shed 2 bases, and the junction held 8 bases outside the gene matches. The germline CDR1 and CDR2 sequences are KGHSH and LQKENI. This CDR3 has 18 amino acids. The CDR3 DNA follows: TGTGCCAGCTCACCGAGACTAGCGGGGGGCCCTACCACAGATACGCAGTATTTT. Translated: CASSPRLAGGPTTDTQYF.

This chain uses TRBV4-1 with TRBJ2-3; 8 bases align to TRBD1. The CDR3 has 16 residues. The germline V gene has CDR1 MGHRA and CDR2 YSYEKL. J was trimmed by 3 bases and V by 0 bases; bases with no gene match: 5. DNA for the CDR3: TGCGCCAGCAGCCAAGATACAGGGGGTTGGACAGATACGCAGTATTTT. This sequence encodes CASSQDTGGWTDTQYF.

The V gene is TRBV6-6, the J gene TRBJ1-1; no reliable D call. The CDR3 has 15 residues. The V gene lost 3 bases and the J gene lost 11 bases, with 22 bases spanning the gap. CDR1 is MNHNY and CDR2 is SVGAGI in the germline V gene (reference sequence). In DNA form, the CDR3 reads TGTGCCAGCAGTTATGTATTCTACGGGAACAGCAGGGCTTTCTTT. This sequence encodes CASSYVFYGNSRAFF.

CDR3 region: CASSLLQGGNQPQHF. CDR3 DNA: TGTGCCAGCTCACTCTTACAGGGTGGCAATCAGCCCCAGCATTTT. The V and J genes are TRBV18 and TRBJ1-5; D is possibly TRBD1 (6 bases). Trimming left V 4 bases short and J 2 bases short, with 12 bases between. Germline V gene sequence: CDR1 KGHSH, CDR2 LQKENI. This CDR3 is 15 amino acids long.

The rearrangement joins TRBV6-2 or TRBV6-3 to TRBJ1-4; D is uncertain. The CDR3 extends over 16 amino acids. V was trimmed by 3 bases and J by 0 bases, leaving 11 bases between them. The V gene's germline CDR1 is MNHEY and CDR2 SVGEGT. The CDR3 coding sequence is TGTGCCAGCAGTTATCCCACAGCTGCAACTAATGAAAAACTGTTTTTT. Translation gives CASSYPTAATNEKLFF.

The chain recombines TRBV9 with TRBJ2-7; 7 nucleotides line up with TRBD2. Germline V gene lookup returns CDR1 SGDLS and CDR2 YYNGEE. V was clipped by 0 bases and J by 2 bases; unmatched bases: 2. The CDR3 runs to 14 residues. The CDR3 region has the DNA TGTGCCAGCAGCGTAGTCGCGGGAGCCTACGAGCAGTACTTC. Translation: CASSVVAGAYEQYF.

The chain combines TRBV5-5 with TRBJ1-4, with D unresolved. V lost 2 bases to trimming and J lost 8 bases, with 10 bases between them. CDR1 is SGHKS and CDR2 is YYEKEE in the germline V gene (reference sequence). This CDR3 comprises 13 residues. Written as DNA, the CDR3 is TGTGCCAGCAGCTTCCTCTCCGGGGAAAAACTGTTTTTT. Its translation is CASSFLSGEKLFF.

This clone was observed once. This chain uses TRBV2 with TRBJ1-6; maybe TRBD1 (5 bases). Germline CDR1 reads SNHLY; CDR2 reads FYNNEI. V lost 7 bases to trimming and J lost 5 bases, with 9 bases between them. The CDR3 has 13 residues. CDR3 DNA: TGTGCCAGCACCAGGGATAATAATTCACCCCTCCACTTT. Encoded protein: CASTRDNNSPLHF.

This rearrangement joins TRBV29-1 to TRBJ2-2; D may be TRBD1 (6 bases). Germline lookup yields CDR1 SQVTM and CDR2 ANQGSEA. Trimming removed 6 bases from V and 5 bases from J, with 10 bases in between. The CDR3 has 12 residues. CDR3 in amino acids: CSVKGVTGELFF. CDR3 bases: TGCAGCGTAAAGGGGGTAACCGGGGAGCTGTTTTTT.